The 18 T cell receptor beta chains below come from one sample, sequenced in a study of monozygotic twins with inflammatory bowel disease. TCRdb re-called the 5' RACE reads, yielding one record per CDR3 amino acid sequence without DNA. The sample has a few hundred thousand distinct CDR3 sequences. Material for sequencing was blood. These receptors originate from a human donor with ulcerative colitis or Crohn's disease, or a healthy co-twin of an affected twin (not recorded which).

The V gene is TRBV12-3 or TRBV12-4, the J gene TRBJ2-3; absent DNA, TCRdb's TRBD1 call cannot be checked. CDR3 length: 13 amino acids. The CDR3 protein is CASSFLRGNTQYF.

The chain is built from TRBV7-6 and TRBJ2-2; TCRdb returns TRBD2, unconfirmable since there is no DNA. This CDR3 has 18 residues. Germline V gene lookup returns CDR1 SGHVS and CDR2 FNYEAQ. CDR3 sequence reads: CASSLRLAGDANTGELFF.

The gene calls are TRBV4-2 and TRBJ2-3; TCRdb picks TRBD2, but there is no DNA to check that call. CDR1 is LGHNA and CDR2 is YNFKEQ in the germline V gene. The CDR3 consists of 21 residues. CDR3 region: CASSRRLGETSGPGVTDTQYF.

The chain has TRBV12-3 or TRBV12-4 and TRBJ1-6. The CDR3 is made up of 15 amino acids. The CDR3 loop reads CASSSDSGINSPLHF.

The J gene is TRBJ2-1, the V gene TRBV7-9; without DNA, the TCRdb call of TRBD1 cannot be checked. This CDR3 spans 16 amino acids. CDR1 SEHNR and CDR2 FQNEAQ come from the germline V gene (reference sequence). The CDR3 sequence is CASTRDRLSSYNEQFF. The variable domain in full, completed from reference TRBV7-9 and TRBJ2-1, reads DTGVSQNPRHKITKRGQNVTFRCDPISEHNRLYWYRQTLGQGPEFLTYFQNEAQLEKSRLLSDRFSAERPKGSFSTLEIQRTEQGDSAMYLCASTRDRLSSYNEQFFGPGTRLTVL.

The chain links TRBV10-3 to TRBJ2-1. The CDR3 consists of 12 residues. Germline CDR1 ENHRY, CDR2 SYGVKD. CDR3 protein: CAIRDSLGEQFF.

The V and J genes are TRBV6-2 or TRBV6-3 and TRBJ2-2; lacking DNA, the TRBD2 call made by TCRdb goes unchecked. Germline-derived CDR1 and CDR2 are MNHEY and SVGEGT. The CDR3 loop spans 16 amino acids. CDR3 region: CASRPLAGVYSGELFF.

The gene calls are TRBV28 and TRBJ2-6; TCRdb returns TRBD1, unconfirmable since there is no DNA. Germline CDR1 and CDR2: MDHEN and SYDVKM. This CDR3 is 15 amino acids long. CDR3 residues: CASSSQGPGANVLTF.

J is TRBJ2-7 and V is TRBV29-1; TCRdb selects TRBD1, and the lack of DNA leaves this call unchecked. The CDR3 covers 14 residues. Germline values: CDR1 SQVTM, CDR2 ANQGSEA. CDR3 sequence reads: CSVGGGGSRVEQYF.

CDR3 sequence: CASSYSGGSQPQHF. The chain combines TRBV27 with TRBJ1-5; TCRdb outputs TRBD1, but without DNA this stays unchecked. There are 14 residues in the CDR3. Germline V gene sequence: CDR1 MNHEY, CDR2 SMNVEV (reference sequence).

CDR3 residues: CASSLVPGLSSTDTQYF. This sequence joins TRBV5-1 and TRBJ2-3; TCRdb's D call, TRBD2, is unchecked because there is no DNA. The CDR3 covers 17 residues. Germline V lookup: CDR1 SGHRS, CDR2 YFSETQ.

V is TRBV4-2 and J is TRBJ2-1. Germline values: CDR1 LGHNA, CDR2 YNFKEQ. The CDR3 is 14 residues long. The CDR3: CASSQSSGFNMQFF.

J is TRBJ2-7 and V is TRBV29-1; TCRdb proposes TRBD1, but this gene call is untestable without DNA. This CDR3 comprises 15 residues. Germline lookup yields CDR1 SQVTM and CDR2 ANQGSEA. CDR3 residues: CSVEVSPDRAGEQYF.

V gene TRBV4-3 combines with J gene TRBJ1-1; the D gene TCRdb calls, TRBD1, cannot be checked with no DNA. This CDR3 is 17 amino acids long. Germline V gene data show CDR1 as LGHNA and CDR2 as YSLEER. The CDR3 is CASSQSQEQGVNTEAFF.

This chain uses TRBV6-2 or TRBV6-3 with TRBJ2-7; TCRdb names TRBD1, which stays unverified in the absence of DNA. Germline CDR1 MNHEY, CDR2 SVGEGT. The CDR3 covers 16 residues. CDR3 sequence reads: CASSYSDSLLSYEQYF.

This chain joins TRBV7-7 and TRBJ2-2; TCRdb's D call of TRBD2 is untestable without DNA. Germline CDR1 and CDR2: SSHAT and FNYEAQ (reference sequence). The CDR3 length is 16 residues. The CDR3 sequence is CASSSGLAMNTGELFF.

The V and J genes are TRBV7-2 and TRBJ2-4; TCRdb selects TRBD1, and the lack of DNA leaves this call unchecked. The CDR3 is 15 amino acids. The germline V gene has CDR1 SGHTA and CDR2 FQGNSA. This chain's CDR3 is CASSHDRATKNIQYF. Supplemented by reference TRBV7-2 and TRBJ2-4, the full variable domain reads GAGVSQSPSNKVTEKGKDVELRCDPISGHTALYWYRQSLGQGLEFLIYFQGNSAPDKSGLPSDRFSAERTGGSVSTLTIQRTQQEDSAVYLCASSHDRATKNIQYFGAGTRLSVL.

This CDR3 reads CASSQAGGQQFRQYF. V gene TRBV4-3 combines with J gene TRBJ2-7; the TCRdb D gene call, TRBD1, has no DNA to confirm it. The CDR3 loop spans 15 amino acids. Germline V CDR1 and CDR2: LGHNA, YSLEER.